Following are 25 T cell receptor beta chains from one sample sequenced in a study of response to subunit inactivated influenza vaccine. In TCRdb, the RT-PCR reads were re-called with MiXCR into one record per CDR3 protein. The sample has about 530,000 distinct CDR3 sequences, over 10% seen once. The sample was PBMCs from blood, taken roughly 6 weeks after vaccination. Every receptor here comes from a man aged 45-65 years who received an inactivated influenza vaccine.

The genes are TRBV5-1 and TRBJ2-7, with 11 positions matching TRBD2. V lost 3 bases, J lost 4 bases, and 18 bases stayed unmatched. The CDR3 length is 19 residues. Per germline, CDR1 SGHRS and CDR2 YFSETQ. Written as DNA, the CDR3 is TGCGCCAGCAGCTCCCCAACCGGGACTAGCGGAACAAACCAGTACGAGCAGTACTTC. This sequence encodes CASSSPTGTSGTNQYEQYF.

This clonotype appeared a few times. The rearrangement uses TRBV7-2 and TRBJ2-3, with D perhaps TRBD2 (6 bases). CDR3 size: 16 residues. Germline V gene sequence: CDR1 SGHTA, CDR2 FQGNSA. Trimming shortened V by 7 bases and J by 1 base, and 18 bases separated the two germline ends. The CDR3 DNA reads as TGTGCCAGCACCCTCGTGAGGGGAGGCCGCACAGATACGCAGTATTTT. This codes for CASTLVRGGRTDTQYF.

This clonotype appeared a few times. CDR3 in DNA: TGTGCCAGCAGAAGGGCTGAGACTGAAGCTTTCTTT. Protein: CASRRAETEAFF. This chain links TRBV2 with TRBJ1-1; D ambiguous. The CDR3 totals 12 residues. V lost 6 bases, J lost 5 bases, and 10 bases lay in between. Germline V gene data show CDR1 as SNHLY and CDR2 as FYNNEI.

This clonotype was seen a few times. This rearrangement joins TRBV7-6 to TRBJ1-5; D perhaps matches TRBD1 (5 bases). V was cut by 6 bases and J by 6 bases, with 15 bases left in between. CDR3 length: 14 amino acids. Germline assignment: CDR1 SGHVS and CDR2 FNYEAQ. CDR3 residues: CASSLTVGGQPQHF. CDR3 coding DNA: TGTGCCAGCAGTTTAACAGTGGGGGGTCAGCCCCAGCATTTT.

This clonotype was counted only a few times. This chain connects TRBV24-1 to TRBJ2-1; unclear D gene. The germline V gene has CDR1 KGHDR and CDR2 SFDVKD. There are 16 residues in the CDR3. Trimming pared 3 bases from V and 2 bases from J, leaving 13 bases between. Here the CDR3 reads CATSDTLGLAYNEQFF. The CDR3 DNA reads as TGTGCCACCAGTGATACGTTGGGGTTGGCCTACAATGAGCAGTTCTTC.

This clonotype was observed a handful of times. This rearrangement joins TRBV18 to TRBJ2-1; TRBD2 might be the D (6 bases). CDR1 KGHSH and CDR2 LQKENI come from the germline V gene. Trimming stripped 2 bases from V and 7 bases from J, with 18 bases between. This CDR3 contains 16 residues. The DNA of the CDR3 is TGTGCCAGCTCACCAGTAGCGGTTGCACTGGGTAATGAGCAGTTCTTC. Translated: CASSPVAVALGNEQFF.

V gene TRBV7-2 combines with J gene TRBJ1-1, with a weak D call TRBD1 (5 bases). V was cut by 4 bases and J by 0 bases, with 12 bases left in between. Germline V gene data show CDR1 as SGHTA and CDR2 as FQGNSA. This CDR3 is 15 amino acids long. Here the CDR3 reads CASSWGDRMNTEAFF. In nucleotides, the CDR3 is TGTGCCAGCAGCTGGGGGGACCGAATGAACACTGAAGCTTTCTTT.

This clonotype was seen a handful of times. The V and J genes are TRBV6-2 or TRBV6-3 and TRBJ1-6; D uncertain. This CDR3 spans 17 amino acids. Germline assignment: CDR1 MNHEY and CDR2 SVGEGT. V dropped 6 bases and J dropped 0 bases, with 15 bases sitting between them. The CDR3 coding sequence is TGTGCCAGCAGCAACTCGCCGCTTTACTCCTATAATTCACCCCTCCACTTT. Amino acid sequence: CASSNSPLYSYNSPLHF.

V is TRBV20-1 and J is TRBJ2-1; the match to TRBD2 covers 9 bases. The trim removed 6 bases at V and 4 bases at J, leaving 4 bases unmatched. The CDR3 has 13 amino acids. Germline V gene sequence: CDR1 DFQATT, CDR2 SNEGSKA (reference sequence). The CDR3 DNA reads TGCAGTGCCGCGGGACTAGCTTACAATGAGCAGTTCTTC. It yields the protein CSAAGLAYNEQFF.

This clonotype was detected only a few times. The chain links TRBV20-1 to TRBJ2-7; 8 bases are a match to TRBD1. The V gene's germline CDR1 is DFQATT and CDR2 SNEGSKA (reference sequence). The CDR3 sequence is 14 residues long. V lost 5 bases, J lost 3 bases, and 9 bases stayed unmatched. The CDR3, as DNA: TGCAGTGCTTCCCGATTGGACAGGGTCTACGAGCAGTACTTC. This sequence encodes CSASRLDRVYEQYF.

This clonotype has a handful of counts. The V and J genes are TRBV4-3 and TRBJ1-5; tentatively, D is TRBD1 (5 bases). The germline CDR1 and CDR2 sequences are LGHNA and YSLEER. The germline V and J ends were trimmed by 0 bases and 5 bases, with 14 bases remaining between them. The CDR3 contains 16 residues. The CDR3 reads CASSQEWGDSDQPQHF. CDR3 sequence (DNA): TGCGCCAGCAGCCAAGAGTGGGGGGATTCGGATCAGCCCCAGCATTTT.

The chain joins TRBV28 to TRBJ2-7, with 14 bases identical to TRBD2. With V trimmed by 4 bases and J by 2 bases, 4 bases remained unmatched. The CDR3 has 16 amino acids. Germline V gene lookup returns CDR1 MDHEN and CDR2 SYDVKM. The CDR3: CASSYGLAGGTYEQYF. In nucleotides, the CDR3 is TGTGCCAGCAGTTACGGACTAGCGGGAGGAACCTACGAGCAGTACTTC.

The CDR3 sequence is CASSLERDTYEQYF. The DNA for the CDR3 is TGCGCCAGCAGCCTGGAGCGGGATACCTACGAGCAGTACTTC. This chain connects TRBV4-3 to TRBJ2-7, with 7 nucleotides matching TRBD2. The CDR3 is 14 amino acids. CDR1 and CDR2 from the germline V gene are LGHNA and YSLEER. After removal of 4 bases from V and 2 bases from J, the junction contained 5 bases not matched to a gene.

This clonotype was seen only a few times. This chain's CDR3 is CASSLQALETQYF. CDR3 nucleotides: TGTGCCAGCAGCTTGCAGGCCCTGGAGACCCAGTACTTC. The rearrangement links TRBV5-5 to TRBJ2-5, with D hard to call. The V gene lost 1 base and the J gene lost 5 bases, with 9 bases spanning the gap. Germline values: CDR1 SGHKS, CDR2 YYEKEE (reference sequence). CDR3 length equals 13 residues.

CDR3 DNA: TGTGCCAGCAGCTTGGCCCAGGGGGCTCTCGACTACACCTTC. Protein sequence: CASSLAQGALDYTF. The chain recombines TRBV5-4 with TRBJ1-2; 8 positions agree with TRBD1. The CDR3 is 14 residues long. V trimming: 0 bases; J trimming: 10 bases; junction bases outside the gene matches: 8. Germline V lookup: CDR1 SGHNT, CDR2 YYREEE (reference sequence).

There are a few counts of this clonotype. The chain couples TRBV15 to TRBJ2-2; 7 bases line up with TRBD1. The CDR3 totals 15 residues. Per germline, CDR1 LNHNV and CDR2 YYDKDF (reference sequence). With 2 bases clipped from V and 6 bases from J, the junction kept 6 bases outside the gene matches. The CDR3 nucleotides are TGTGCCACCAGCAGACATCAACAGGGGCCCGGGGAGCTGTTTTTT. It codes for CATSRHQQGPGELFF. The full variable domain, completed using reference TRBV15 and TRBJ2-2, is DAMVIQNPRYQVTQFGKPVTLSCSQTLNHNVMYWYQQKSSQAPKLLFHYYDKDFNNEADTPDNFQSRRPNTSFCFLDIRSPGLGDTAMYLCATSRHQQGPGELFFGEGSRLTVL.

CDR3 sequence: CSASFNGAGNTIYF. In DNA form, the CDR3 reads TGCAGTGCGAGTTTTAACGGGGCTGGAAACACCATATATTTT. The chain uses TRBV20-1 and TRBJ1-3, with unresolved D. This CDR3 contains 14 residues. Trimming stripped 6 bases from V and 2 bases from J, with 14 bases between. Per the germline V gene, CDR1 is DFQATT and CDR2 is SNEGSKA (reference sequence).

This chain connects TRBV19 to TRBJ2-1, with no clear D. The length of the CDR3 is 15 residues. The germline V gene has CDR1 LNHDA and CDR2 SQIVND (reference sequence). V was trimmed by 6 bases and J by 3 bases, leaving 15 bases between them. CDR3 nucleotides: TGTGCCAGTAGCCCCGAGAGAATCTACTACAATGAGCAGTTCTTC. This gives the protein CASSPERIYYNEQFF.

The V gene is TRBV7-6, the J gene TRBJ2-5, with TRBD1 matching 9 bases. Germline V CDR1 and CDR2: SGHVS, FNYEAQ. The J segment lost 3 bases and the V segment lost 3 bases, leaving 11 bases of the junction unmatched. This CDR3 spans 17 amino acids. CDR3 coding DNA: TGTGCCAGCAGCTTGGAACCGGGACAGGGTGGAGAAGAGACCCAGTACTTC. This encodes CASSLEPGQGGEETQYF.

This clonotype has just a few counts. J is TRBJ2-2 and V is TRBV27; 8 bases align to TRBD2. V dropped 9 bases and J dropped 2; count of bases not matched to a gene: 11. This CDR3 is built from 16 residues. Germline V gives CDR1 MNHEY, CDR2 SMNVEV (reference sequence). The CDR3 loop reads CASTITRGANTGELFF. In DNA form, the CDR3 reads TGTGCCAGTACGATCACGCGGGGGGCAAACACCGGGGAGCTGTTTTTT.

This clonotype was seen ten or more times. The genes are TRBV5-1 and TRBJ2-1; TRBD2 agrees at 12 bases. The germline V gene has CDR1 SGHRS and CDR2 YFSETQ. The V gene end was trimmed by 3 bases and the J gene end by 4 bases; junction bases not matched to a gene: 2. This CDR3 region has 15 residues. As DNA, the CDR3 is TGCGCCAGCAGCTCTAGCGGGGGGGCATACAATGAGCAGTTCTTC. This sequence encodes CASSSSGGAYNEQFF.

The sample holds many counts of this clonotype. The chain links TRBV12-3 or TRBV12-4 to TRBJ2-2; 8 nucleotides agree with TRBD2. The ends lost 3 bases at V and 5 bases at J; junction bases unmatched: 2. There are 14 residues in the CDR3. The CDR3 here is CASSFGTRTGELFF. Written as DNA, the CDR3 is TGTGCCAGCAGTTTTGGGACTAGAACCGGGGAGCTGTTTTTT.

This chain uses TRBV6-2 or TRBV6-3 with TRBJ2-5, with TRBD2 as a possible D gene (6 bases). This CDR3 is built from 13 residues. The germline V gene encodes CDR1 MNHEY and CDR2 SVGEGT. The V end was cut by 7 bases, the J end by 4 bases, with 13 bases between. CDR3 in DNA: TGTGCCAGCACCCGGGACTTAAGAGAGACCCAGTACTTC. Protein product: CASTRDLRETQYF.

This clonotype came up a few times. The chain links TRBV7-2 to TRBJ1-2; TRBD1 matches at 11 bases. Germline values: CDR1 SGHTA, CDR2 FQGNSA. CDR3 length: 17 residues. The J segment lost 7 bases and the V segment lost 2 bases, leaving 12 bases of the junction unmatched. The CDR3 here is CASSLYRTGGAGAGYTF. The CDR3 DNA sequence: TGTGCCAGCAGCTTATACCGGACAGGGGGCGCAGGAGCTGGCTACACCTTC. Based on the CDR3 plus reference TRBV7-2 and TRBJ1-2, the full variable domain is GAGVSQSPSNKVTEKGKDVELRCDPISGHTALYWYRQSLGQGLEFLIYFQGNSAPDKSGLPSDRFSAERTGGSVSTLTIQRTQQEDSAVYLCASSLYRTGGAGAGYTFGSGTRLTVV.

This sequence joins TRBV7-9 and TRBJ1-1; 7 bases are a match to TRBD1. The CDR3 loop spans 14 amino acids. The V gene's germline CDR1 is SEHNR and CDR2 FQNEAQ (reference sequence). J was trimmed by 1 base and V by 5 bases; bases with no gene match: 4. CDR3 protein: CASSHGQENTEAFF. The CDR3 DNA sequence: TGTGCCAGCAGCCACGGACAGGAGAACACTGAAGCTTTCTTT.